This T cell receptor (beta chain) was sequenced for a study of blood T cell repertoires in COVID-19. Overall study: T cells, B-cell-depleted T cells, or PBMCs provided the cDNA or gDNA that served as material.

The CDR3 runs 14 residues. Per germline, CDR1 MNHEY and CDR2 SVGAGI. V lost 4 bases, J lost 9 bases, and 3 bases stayed unmatched. Participant age was roughly 18 to 90 years, and participants resided in approximately 24 US areas. Researchers sorted participants into cohorts using their self-reported clinical history. Assay used: immunoSEQ multiplex PCR; TCRdb lists only in-frame clones, some missing. This table holds about 300,000 clones, roughly 91% found once. This clone was counted between two and nine times. The chain links TRBV6-5 to TRBJ1-6; 10 nucleotides match TRBD1. The source is a woman between 45 and 65 years old who had been exposed to COVID-19. The sample was PBMCs or T cells enriched from blood (not recorded which). Here the CDR3 reads CASSWDRGGSPLHF. CDR3 DNA: TGTGCCAGCAGTTGGGACAGGGGAGGTTCACCCCTCCACTTT.